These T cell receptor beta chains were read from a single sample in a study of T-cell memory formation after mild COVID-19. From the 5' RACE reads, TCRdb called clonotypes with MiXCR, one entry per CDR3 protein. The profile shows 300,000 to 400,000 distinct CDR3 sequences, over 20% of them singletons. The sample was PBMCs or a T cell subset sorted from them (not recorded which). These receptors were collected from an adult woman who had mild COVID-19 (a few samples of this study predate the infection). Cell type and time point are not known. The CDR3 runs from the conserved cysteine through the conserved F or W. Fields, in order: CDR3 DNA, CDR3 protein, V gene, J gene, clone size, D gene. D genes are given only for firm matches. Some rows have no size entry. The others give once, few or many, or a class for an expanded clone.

cdr3_nt: TGCAGTGCTAGATTTGCGGGGGGTATAAACATTCAGTACTTC; cdr3_aa: CSARFAGGINIQYF; v_call: TRBV20-1; j_call: TRBJ2-4; clone_size: -; d_call: TRBD2
cdr3_nt: TGTGCCAGCAGCTTCCTAGCGGGGGAGTGGGGTGGCACAGATACGCAGTATTTT; cdr3_aa: CASSFLAGEWGGTDTQYF; v_call: TRBV5-5; j_call: TRBJ2-3; clone_size: many; d_call: TRBD2
cdr3_nt: TGTGCCAGCAGTGAGGGGGAAGGCTACACCTTC; cdr3_aa: CASSEGEGYTF; v_call: TRBV25-1; j_call: TRBJ1-2; clone_size: -; d_call: -
cdr3_nt: TGTGCCAGCAGCGTAAGTTTGGGGGAAGGGTTCACTGAAGCTTTCTTT; cdr3_aa: CASSVSLGEGFTEAFF; v_call: TRBV9; j_call: TRBJ1-1; clone_size: few; d_call: -
cdr3_nt: TGTGCCACCCGTGACCCCAGAGGGGGAGATACGCAGTATTTT; cdr3_aa: CATRDPRGGDTQYF; v_call: TRBV24-1; j_call: TRBJ2-3; clone_size: -; d_call: -
cdr3_nt: TGTGCCAGCAGCCCACCGGACCGTAGCTCCTACGAGCAGTACTTC; cdr3_aa: CASSPPDRSSYEQYF; v_call: TRBV11-2; j_call: TRBJ2-7; clone_size: -; d_call: -
cdr3_nt: TGCGCCAGCAGCGAGCGCGGGGTCCAAGAGACCCAGTACTTC; cdr3_aa: CASSERGVQETQYF; v_call: TRBV5-1; j_call: TRBJ2-5; clone_size: -; d_call: -
cdr3_nt: TGTGCCAGCAGCCCTCGGGGACAGACCCAGTACTTC; cdr3_aa: CASSPRGQTQYF; v_call: TRBV9; j_call: TRBJ2-5; clone_size: -; d_call: -
cdr3_nt: TGTGCCAGCACCCCGGGAAGGGTGAACACCGGGGAGCTGTTTTTT; cdr3_aa: CASTPGRVNTGELFF; v_call: TRBV14; j_call: TRBJ2-2; clone_size: few; d_call: -
cdr3_nt: TGCGCCAGCAGGCCATCCGGGACAGGGAGTAACTATGGCTACACCTTC; cdr3_aa: CASRPSGTGSNYGYTF; v_call: TRBV5-1; j_call: TRBJ1-2; clone_size: few; d_call: TRBD1
cdr3_nt: TGTGCCAGCAGCTCACCTTATGGGGTTGGGGGCTCTGAAGCTTTCTTT; cdr3_aa: CASSSPYGVGGSEAFF; v_call: TRBV11-2; j_call: TRBJ1-1; clone_size: -; d_call: -
cdr3_nt: TGCGCCAGCAGCCAAGAGGGGAGAACTGAAGCTTTCTTT; cdr3_aa: CASSQEGRTEAFF; v_call: TRBV4-1; j_call: TRBJ1-1; clone_size: -; d_call: -
cdr3_nt: TGCGCCAGCAGCTTGGACCTCAGGGGTCGGACAGATACGCAGTATTTT; cdr3_aa: CASSLDLRGRTDTQYF; v_call: TRBV5-1; j_call: TRBJ2-3; clone_size: many; d_call: -
cdr3_nt: TGTGCCAGCAGCTGGGGACAGGGAAAGGGTACAGATACGCAGTATTTT; cdr3_aa: CASSWGQGKGTDTQYF; v_call: TRBV7-6; j_call: TRBJ2-3; clone_size: -; d_call: TRBD1
cdr3_nt: TGTGCCACCAGCCAACAGGGGACAGATACGCAGTATTTT; cdr3_aa: CATSQQGTDTQYF; v_call: TRBV15; j_call: TRBJ2-3; clone_size: -; d_call: TRBD1
cdr3_nt: TGCAGTGCTAGCCCAGCGGGGGGGCCCGATACGCAGTATTTT; cdr3_aa: CSASPAGGPDTQYF; v_call: TRBV20-1; j_call: TRBJ2-3; clone_size: few; d_call: TRBD2
cdr3_nt: TGTGCCAGCAGCTCAATCTACAGGGAGGACACTGAAGCTTTCTTT; cdr3_aa: CASSSIYREDTEAFF; v_call: TRBV7-9; j_call: TRBJ1-1; clone_size: -; d_call: -
cdr3_nt: TGTGCCAGCAGACCCTCGGGGAAGGCCCGCTACACCTTC; cdr3_aa: CASRPSGKARYTF; v_call: TRBV12-3/TRBV12-4; j_call: TRBJ1-2; clone_size: -; d_call: -
cdr3_nt: TGCGCCAGCAGCTTGGAGGGGACAAACACTGAAGCTTTCTTT; cdr3_aa: CASSLEGTNTEAFF; v_call: TRBV5-1; j_call: TRBJ1-1; clone_size: -; d_call: -
cdr3_nt: TGTGCCAGCTTCGGGACGGTGGAAAGTGAACCTGAAGCTTTCTTT; cdr3_aa: CASFGTVESEPEAFF; v_call: TRBV6-6; j_call: TRBJ1-1; clone_size: -; d_call: -
cdr3_nt: TGTGCCAGCAGTCTGGACTTCTTCACAGATACGCAGTATTTT; cdr3_aa: CASSLDFFTDTQYF; v_call: TRBV6-2/TRBV6-3; j_call: TRBJ2-3; clone_size: -; d_call: -
cdr3_nt: TGTGCCAGCAGTTTGCTCGGGGGGGGTAGTGAGACCCAGTACTTC; cdr3_aa: CASSLLGGGSETQYF; v_call: TRBV27; j_call: TRBJ2-5; clone_size: -; d_call: TRBD2
cdr3_nt: TGTGCCAGCAGTACCGGGACAGGATATACTAACTATGGCTACACCTTC; cdr3_aa: CASSTGTGYTNYGYTF; v_call: TRBV3-1; j_call: TRBJ1-2; clone_size: -; d_call: TRBD1
cdr3_nt: TGCGCCAGCAGCCAAGACGGAACTAGCCCGGGGGATACGCAGTATTTT; cdr3_aa: CASSQDGTSPGDTQYF; v_call: TRBV4-1; j_call: TRBJ2-3; clone_size: few; d_call: -
cdr3_nt: TGCGCCAGCAGTCATTGGACAGGCCCCGGTTCTTTTGAGCTGTTTTTT; cdr3_aa: CASSHWTGPGSFELFF; v_call: TRBV4-1; j_call: TRBJ2-2; clone_size: few; d_call: TRBD1
cdr3_nt: TGTGCCAGCTCCCCCGGAGACAGGGGGGAAGCTTTCTTT; cdr3_aa: CASSPGDRGEAFF; v_call: TRBV18; j_call: TRBJ1-1; clone_size: -; d_call: TRBD1
cdr3_nt: TGTGCCAGCAGACCAGACAGGGCCTCCTACGAGCAGTACTTC; cdr3_aa: CASRPDRASYEQYF; v_call: TRBV27; j_call: TRBJ2-7; clone_size: many; d_call: TRBD1
cdr3_nt: TGTGCCAGCCTGGGACAGGGAATTCCCGGGGAGCTGTTTTTT; cdr3_aa: CASLGQGIPGELFF; v_call: TRBV7-9; j_call: TRBJ2-2; clone_size: -; d_call: TRBD1
cdr3_nt: TGTGCCAGCAGTTTCCGGGGCGGGAGCCCAGATACGCAGTATTTT; cdr3_aa: CASSFRGGSPDTQYF; v_call: TRBV6-2/TRBV6-3; j_call: TRBJ2-3; clone_size: -; d_call: TRBD2
cdr3_nt: TGTGCCAGCAGTTACCGGCAGCGGGAGGTCTACGAGCAGTACTTC; cdr3_aa: CASSYRQREVYEQYF; v_call: TRBV6-2/TRBV6-3; j_call: TRBJ2-7; clone_size: -; d_call: TRBD2
cdr3_nt: TGCAGTGCTAGAACCGGGACAGGGGGCAGCGACTATGGCTACACCTTC; cdr3_aa: CSARTGTGGSDYGYTF; v_call: TRBV20-1; j_call: TRBJ1-2; clone_size: -; d_call: TRBD1
cdr3_nt: TGCGCCAGCAGCACGAACGGGATGGGAAACGCTGAAGCTTTCTTT; cdr3_aa: CASSTNGMGNAEAFF; v_call: TRBV5-1; j_call: TRBJ1-1; clone_size: few; d_call: -
cdr3_nt: TGTGCCAGCAGTTTACTGGGGATGGGAAGAGGTGAAAAACTGTTTTTT; cdr3_aa: CASSLLGMGRGEKLFF; v_call: TRBV12-3/TRBV12-4; j_call: TRBJ1-4; clone_size: many; d_call: -
cdr3_nt: TGTGCCAGCAGCACGTCCGGGACAGTATCCTACAATGAGCAGTTCTTC; cdr3_aa: CASSTSGTVSYNEQFF; v_call: TRBV3-1; j_call: TRBJ2-1; clone_size: -; d_call: TRBD1
cdr3_nt: TGCAGTGCTAGGGGCGGCGCCTACGAGCAGTACTTC; cdr3_aa: CSARGGAYEQYF; v_call: TRBV20-1; j_call: TRBJ2-7; clone_size: few; d_call: -
cdr3_nt: TGCGCCAGCAGCTTGACGGGAGAGCCTAATAATGAGCAGTTCTTC; cdr3_aa: CASSLTGEPNNEQFF; v_call: TRBV5-1; j_call: TRBJ2-1; clone_size: many; d_call: -
cdr3_nt: TGCGCCAGCCTCGGTAGGTCTGGACAGGGGCTCACAGATACGCAGTATTTT; cdr3_aa: CASLGRSGQGLTDTQYF; v_call: TRBV4-1; j_call: TRBJ2-3; clone_size: few; d_call: TRBD1
cdr3_nt: TGTGCCAGCAGTATACGGAGATACAATGAGCAGTTCTTC; cdr3_aa: CASSIRRYNEQFF; v_call: TRBV6-2/TRBV6-3; j_call: TRBJ2-1; clone_size: -; d_call: -